This TCR beta chain is drawn from a study of shared clonotypes between healthy human individuals. Study overall: Each donor contributed plates that comprised three CD4 naive, three CD4 memory, two CD8 naive and one CD8 memory.

For this clone: Its antigen is undetermined.

The CDR3 covers 16 residues. Germline lookup yields CDR1 MNHEY and CDR2 SMNVEV (reference sequence). Trimming cost V 4 bases and J 5 bases, with 19 bases left between them. Study-wide points: Only blood was sampled, and tissue TCR repertoires likely differ from blood ones.

The study ran the assay at deep level. Sequencing was performed with immunoSEQ multiplex PCR; in TCRdb, only in-frame clones are kept and a portion is missing. The sample records 2 million to 2.5 million clones, 92% being singletons. This rearrangement joins TRBV27 to TRBJ2-3; D is possibly TRBD1 or TRBD2 (6 bases each). The sequenced sample was naive CD4+ T cells from PBMCs. Subset given: CD45RA+ positively selected. The TCR comes from a man aged 18 to 29 in good health. Some clones in this sample may be carry-over from other donors' samples. The DNA for the CDR3 is TGTGCCAGCAGTTCCTGGCTTAGGGGGGCTGGAGATACGCAGTATTTT. This encodes CASSSWLRGAGDTQYF.